This T cell receptor (beta chain) emerged from a study of CDR3 diversity in severe acne. The CDR3 runs to 13 residues. V lost 5 bases to trimming and J lost 6 bases; unmatched junction nucleotides: 6. TCRdb re-called the PCR reads with MiXCR, one entry per CDR3 protein. The table records about 90,000 distinct CDR3 sequences, 45% to 55% of them present only once. This receptor was identified in a male donor in good health, serving as a control. V gene TRBV12-3 or TRBV12-4 combines with J gene TRBJ1-1; 7 nucleotides match TRBD1. What was sequenced was blood. CDR3 bases: TGTGCCAGCAGTCCGGGACAGCGTTCTGAAGCTTTCTTT. It codes for CASSPGQRSEAFF.